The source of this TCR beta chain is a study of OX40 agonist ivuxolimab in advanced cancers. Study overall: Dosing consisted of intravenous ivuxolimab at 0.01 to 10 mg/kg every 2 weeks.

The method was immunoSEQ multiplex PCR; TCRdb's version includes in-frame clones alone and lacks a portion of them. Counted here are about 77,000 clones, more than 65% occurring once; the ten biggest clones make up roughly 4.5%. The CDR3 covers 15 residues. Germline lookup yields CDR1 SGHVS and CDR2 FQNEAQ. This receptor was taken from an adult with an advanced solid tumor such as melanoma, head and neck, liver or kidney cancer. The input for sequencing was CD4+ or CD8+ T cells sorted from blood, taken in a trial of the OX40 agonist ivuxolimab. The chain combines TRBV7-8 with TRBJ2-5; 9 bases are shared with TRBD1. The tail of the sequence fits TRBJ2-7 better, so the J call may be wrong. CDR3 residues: CASSLHRGPSYEQYF. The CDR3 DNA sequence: TGTGCCAGCAGCTTACACAGGGGGCCCTCTTACGAGCAGTACTTC.